The 6 T cell receptor beta chains below come from one sample, sequenced in a study of T cells after yellow fever vaccination. Each CDR3 protein gets one entry after TCRdb re-called the 5' RACE reads with MiXCR. Of under 300,000 distinct CDR3 sequences listed, less than 8.5% are singletons. The material sequenced was CD4+ T cells sorted from PBMCs, taken 15 days after the yellow fever booster vaccination. Every receptor here comes from a man aged 25-45 years who received the YFV17D yellow fever vaccine.

This clonotype has only a few counts. The CDR3 loop reads CASRGFKTFDYGYTF. DNA of the CDR3: TGTGCCAGCAGAGGGTTTAAGACCTTTGACTATGGCTACACCTTC. The chain has TRBV2 and TRBJ1-2; D is undetermined. The CDR3 covers 15 residues. Per the germline V gene, CDR1 is SNHLY and CDR2 is FYNNEI. V was pared by 6 bases and J by 3 bases, with 17 bases between. Combining the CDR3 with reference TRBV2 and TRBJ1-2 gives the whole variable domain EPEVTQTPSHQVTQMGQEVILRCVPISNHLYFYWYRQILGQKVEFLVSFYNNEISEKSEIFDDQFSVERPDGSNFTLKIRSTKLEDSAMYFCASRGFKTFDYGYTFGSGTRLTVV.

At least ten counts were recorded for this clonotype. The chain is built from TRBV20-1 and TRBJ2-3; no firm D call. This CDR3 region has 12 residues. Germline assignment: CDR1 DFQATT and CDR2 SNEGSKA (reference sequence). Trimming shortened V by 4 bases and J by 5 bases, and 10 bases separated the two germline ends. The CDR3 protein is CSATSPGDTQYF. The CDR3 DNA sequence: TGCAGTGCTACCTCACCCGGAGATACGCAGTATTTT.

This clonotype has a count of ten or more. V and J are TRBV27 and TRBJ1-4, with no clear D. Germline V gene data show CDR1 as MNHEY and CDR2 as SMNVEV (reference sequence). This CDR3 spans 13 amino acids. V was clipped by 4 bases and J by 17 bases, with 20 bases between them. CDR3 coding DNA: TGTGCCAGCAGTTACCGATTGGGAGGACCGCCCTTTTTT. It yields the protein CASSYRLGGPPFF. Full variable domain (missing parts from reference TRBV27 and TRBJ1-4): EAQVTQNPRYLITVTGKKLTVTCSQNMNHEYMSWYRQDPGLGLRQIYYSMNVEVTDKGDVPEGYKVSRKEKRNFPLILESPSPNQTSLYFCASSYRLGGPPFFGSGTQLSVL.

V usage is TRBV18 and J usage is TRBJ1-1; perhaps TRBD1 as D (5 bases). V was pared by 3 bases and J by 4 bases, with 9 bases between. The CDR3 is made up of 13 amino acids. The germline CDR1 and CDR2 sequences are KGHSH and LQKENI. CDR3 coding DNA: TGTGCCAGCTCACCCGAGAGGGGCACTGAAGCTTTCTTT. Its translation: CASSPERGTEAFF.

This clonotype was counted only a few times. The chain has TRBV20-1 and TRBJ2-1; a weak D match, TRBD1 (6 bases). From germline, CDR1 is DFQATT and CDR2 SNEGSKA (reference sequence). The CDR3 is made up of 17 amino acids. The V end was cut by 3 bases, the J end by 3 bases, with 21 bases between. The chain's CDR3 is CSASQGRLQMLYNEQFF. Here the CDR3 DNA reads TGCAGTGCTAGTCAGGGGCGGTTACAAATGCTCTACAATGAGCAGTTCTTC.

This clonotype was found a few times. V and J are TRBV18 and TRBJ1-4; D perhaps matches TRBD1 (6 bases). The CDR3 loop spans 15 amino acids. In germline, CDR1 is KGHSH, CDR2 LQKENI. The V end lost 4 bases, the J end lost 8 bases, and 17 bases lay between the germline ends. CDR3 in amino acids: CASSLSAGATEKLFF. The CDR3 DNA is TGTGCCAGCTCACTGTCGGCGGGGGCGACCGAAAAACTGTTTTTT.